This TCR beta chain was identified during a study of chemoradiotherapy in HPV16-positive cancers (dated by TCRdb to between 2022 and 2023). Describing the broader study: Functional T-cell assays on cells from a couple of HPV16-positive patients defined candidate HPV-specific T-cell clones and common TCR motifs. Whether T-cell immunity against the HPV oncoproteins E6 and E7 changes during chemoradiotherapy and whether survival is affected by this immunity were examined in the study. TCR repertoires from roughly 87 patients with HPV-related cancers were then used to track the candidate HPV-specific TCRs and motifs. Findings and caveats that apply to the study as a whole: Among HPV16-positive patients, expansion of HPV-responsive T cells during chemoradiotherapy was associated with better recurrence-free survival. The survival association was reported for HPV16-positive patients, and the functional definition of HPV-specific T cells was derived from only two HPV16-positive patients. Expansion of candidate HPV-specific clones and E7-related TCR motifs was observed in the tumor microenvironment during treatment, whereas no such expansion was observed for non-HPV-specific T cells.

Repertoires were sampled multiple times during chemoradiotherapy, which allowed clonal expansion in the tumor microenvironment to be followed. From a lookup of the germline V gene (reference sequence), CDR1 and CDR2 are SSHAT and FNYEAQ. CDR3 length: 14 amino acids, cysteine to phenylalanine. The read is trimmed to its CDR3 DNA, 42 bases read in frame from base 1. Points on this clone: Its antigen is not yet known. One end of the junction does not line up with germline, which may come from a read error.

Receptors were amplified or captured by the immunoSEQ multiplex PCR assay. What TCRdb holds here is the immuneACCESS table cut down to in-frame rearrangements. Part of the clones is not present; checked against another copy, under half of the missing clones reflect an unresolved V gene, and the others are unexplained. In all, the sample holds about 32,000 clones, and 70% to 90% of those were seen once. The top ten clones comprise about 5% of the sample. This TCR derives from a human donor with HPV-associated anogenital cancer. The rearrangement combines TRBV7-7 with TRBJ2-3, with 9 middle bases fitting TRBD1. The input for sequencing was blood, taken from a patient who underwent chemoradiotherapy. The CDR3 in this case is CASSRGQGTDTQYF. The nucleotide sequence is given as TGTGCTAGCAGCCGGGGACAGGGTACAGATACGCAGTATTTT. Full variable domain (CDR3 extended with the reference TRBV7-7 and TRBJ2-3 proteins): GAGVSQSPRYKVTKRGQDVTLRCDPISSHATLYWYQQALGQGPEFLTYFNYEAQPDKSGLPSDRFSAERPEGSISTLTIQRTEQRDSAMYRCASSRGQGTDTQYFGPGTRLTVL.